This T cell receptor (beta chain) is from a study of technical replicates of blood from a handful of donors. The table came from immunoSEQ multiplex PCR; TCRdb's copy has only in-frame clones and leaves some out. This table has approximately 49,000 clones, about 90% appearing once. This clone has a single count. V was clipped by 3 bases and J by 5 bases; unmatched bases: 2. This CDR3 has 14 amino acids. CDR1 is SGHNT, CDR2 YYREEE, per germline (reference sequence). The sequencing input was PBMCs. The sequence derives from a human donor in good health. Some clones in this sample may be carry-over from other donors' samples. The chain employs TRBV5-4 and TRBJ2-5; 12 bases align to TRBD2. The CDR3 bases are TGTGCCAGCAGCTCGACTAGCGGGAGTGAGACCCAGTACTTC. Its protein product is CASSSTSGSETQYF.